Following are 10 T cell receptor beta chains from one sample sequenced in a study of T cell clonality in common variable immunodeficiency. Profiling relied on immunoSEQ multiplex PCR, and the TCRdb table lists in-frame clones only, not all of them. The repertoire consists of approximately 56,000 clones, none detected only once. The sequenced material came from peripheral blood mononuclear cells. Receptors originate from a person between 18 and 75 years old in good health.

This clone was seen repeatedly, ten times or more. The CDR3 is cut off 3 residues early in the read; its end comes from the germline J gene. The chain links TRBV19 to TRBJ1-1, with TRBD1 identical over 9 bases. After removal of 7 bases from V and 1 base from J, the junction contained 7 bases not matched to a gene. The length of the CDR3 is 15 residues. In germline, CDR1 is LNHDA, CDR2 SQIVND (reference sequence). The CDR3 here is CASTHTGGSNTEAFF. CDR3 bases read: TGTGCCAGTACTCATACAGGGGGCTCGAACACTGAA.

This clone was observed many times. The CDR3 reads CASTSTTLHEKLFF. The DNA read from the CDR3 is TGTGCCAGTACCTCGACTACCCTCCATGAAAAA. This chain joins TRBV19 and TRBJ1-4; D remains ambiguous. Read data end 3 residues before the CDR3 end; the end is taken from the germline J gene. Germline CDR1 is LNHDA and CDR2 is SQIVND (reference sequence). The V end was cut by 7 bases, the J end by 6 bases, with 15 bases between. The CDR3 contains 14 residues.

This clone was seen more than once but under ten times. The read gets to within 3 residues of the CDR3 end, and the germline J gene fills in the rest. The chain joins TRBV19 to TRBJ1-2, with D unclear. The CDR3 sequence is 16 residues long. From germline, CDR1 is LNHDA and CDR2 SQIVND (reference sequence). CDR3 DNA (partial): TGTGCCAGTAGTCCTCTGGTTCGTCTAGCCAAAAACATC. This gives the protein CASSPLVRLAKNI. The complete CDR3 reads CASSPLVRLAKNIYTF.

The part of the CDR3 DNA that was read is TGCGCCAGCAGCCCCGGGACAGGGGGTGTGTGGGACGAG. This sequence encodes CASSPGTGGVWDE. The entire CDR3 reads CASSPGTGGVWDEQYF. This chain connects TRBV5-1 to TRBJ2-7; 11 nucleotides match TRBD1. The sequenced fragment ends 3 residues before the CDR3 boundary, so the rest is inferred from the germline J gene. This CDR3 region has 16 residues. Per the germline V gene, CDR1 is SGHRS and CDR2 is YFSETQ. V lost 4 bases, J lost 5 bases, and 11 bases stayed unmatched. Full variable domain (outside the CDR3, taken from reference TRBV5-1 and TRBJ2-7): KAGVTQTPRYLIKTRGQQVTLSCSPISGHRSVSWYQQTPGQGLQFLFEYFSETQRNKGNFPGRFSGRQFSNSRSEMNVSTLELGDSALYLCASSPGTGGVWDEQYFGPGTRLTVT.

This clone was found many times. The DNA ends 3 residues before the CDR3 does, and the rest of the CDR3 is filled in from the germline J gene. The rearrangement uses TRBV7-3 and TRBJ2-5; D is perhaps TRBD2 (6 bases). The germline V and J ends were trimmed by 1 base and 5 bases, with 14 bases remaining between them. CDR3 size: 15 residues. Germline CDR1 and CDR2: SGHTA and FQGTGA. CDR3 in amino acids: CASSLIAAGKETQYF. The covered CDR3 bases are TGTGCCAGCAGCTTAATAGCGGCAGGAAAGGAGACC.

At least ten counts were recorded for this clone. From the germline J gene comes the end of the CDR3, since the read stops 3 residues before it. The chain recombines TRBV2 with TRBJ2-3; 10 positions match TRBD1. This CDR3 comprises 16 residues. The germline gives CDR1 SNHLY, CDR2 FYNNEI. V was clipped by 7 bases and J by 0 bases; unmatched bases: 7. The sequenced part of the CDR3 DNA is TGTGCCAGCAAACGGGACAGGGGCGGTAGCACAGATACG. Translation: CASKRDRGGSTDT. The full CDR3 reads CASKRDRGGSTDTQYF.

This clone showed up many times. The read stops 3 residues short of the end of the CDR3; the missing end is completed from the germline J gene. The chain joins TRBV9 to TRBJ2-7, with 9 bases aligning to TRBD1. V lost 0 bases, J lost 1 base, and 2 bases stayed unmatched. Per the germline V gene, CDR1 is SGDLS and CDR2 is YYNGEE. This CDR3 spans 15 amino acids. The CDR3 DNA, read in part, is TGTGCCAGCAGCGTAGGAGGGACAGGGTCCTACGAG. Translated: CASSVGGTGSYE. From start to end, the CDR3 is CASSVGGTGSYEQYF.

Ten or more counts support this clone. The read terminates 3 residues before the CDR3 end, so the remaining end is supplied by the germline J gene. This rearrangement joins TRBV10-1 to TRBJ1-6; possibly TRBD1 for D (6 bases). The CDR3 runs 17 residues. The germline V gene has CDR1 WNHNN and CDR2 SYGVQD (reference sequence). Trimming removed 1 base from V and 10 bases from J, with 20 bases in between. CDR3 DNA, as far as it was read: TGCGCCAGCAGTGAGTTCGCAGGGGCGAGCGGTGGATCACCC. It specifies CASSEFAGASGGSP. In full, the CDR3 is CASSEFAGASGGSPLHF.

Comments on this clone: The CDR3 end lies 3 residues beyond the end of the read and is filled in from the germline J gene. The gene calls are TRBV11-1 and TRBJ2-5; D possibly corresponds to TRBD1 (5 bases). Germline-derived CDR1 and CDR2 are SGHAT and FQDESV (reference sequence). The CDR3 contains 14 residues. Trimming removed 3 bases at V and 5 bases at J, with 13 bases between. The CDR3 reads CASSFGATQETQYF. The part of the CDR3 DNA that was read is TGTGCCAGCAGCTTTGGGGCAACCCAGGAGACC.

This clone has a count of ten or more. The CDR3 end falls 3 residues outside the read, so it is completed with the germline J gene. This rearrangement joins TRBV6-4 to TRBJ2-1; D is possibly TRBD1 (6 bases). There are 13 residues in the CDR3. CDR1 is MRHNA, CDR2 SNTAGT, per germline. V lost 3 bases, J lost 9 bases, and 12 bases lay in between. CDR3 residues: CASSETGFGEQFF. The CDR3 bases that were read are TGTGCCAGCAGTGAAACAGGGTTTGGTGAG.